A single sample gave rise to the 20 T cell receptor beta chains below, sequenced in a study of blood T cell repertoires in COVID-19. Produced via immunoSEQ multiplex PCR; TCRdb's table is partial and in-frame only. The table records roughly 380,000 clones, around 90% of them present only once. The sequenced sample consisted of peripheral blood. The receptors derive from a woman in her fifties or sixties with COVID-19, enrolled during active disease.

This chain links TRBV29-1 with TRBJ2-1, with a weak D call TRBD1 (5 bases). Trimming took off 7 bases at V and 2 bases at J, with 12 bases between the two ends. Germline CDR1 and CDR2: SQVTM and ANQGSEA. This CDR3 contains 13 residues. The DNA for the CDR3 is TGCAGCGCCCCTGAGACAGCCTACAATGAGCAGTTCTTC. Translation gives CSAPETAYNEQFF.

The chain couples TRBV3-1 (or the pseudogene TRBV3-2) to TRBJ2-5; possibly TRBD1 for D (5 bases). The CDR3 length is 15 residues. Germline loops: CDR1 LGHDT, CDR2 YNNKEL (reference sequence). Trimming left V 0 bases short and J 6 bases short, with 14 bases between. In nucleotides, the CDR3 is TGTGCCAGCAGCCAAGACGGGCAGGGTCGGCAGACCCAGTACTTC. Protein product: CASSQDGQGRQTQYF.

The rearrangement links TRBV28 to TRBJ2-5; a weak D match, TRBD1 (6 bases). The CDR3 runs 15 residues. Trimming stripped 2 bases from V and 7 bases from J, with 17 bases between. Germline V lookup: CDR1 MDHEN, CDR2 SYDVKM. CDR3 in amino acids: CASSLPYRAPRTQYF. The CDR3 region has the DNA TGTGCCAGCAGTTTACCTTACAGGGCCCCGAGGACCCAGTACTTC.

This sequence joins TRBV2 and TRBJ1-1, with D maybe TRBD1 (5 bases). The V and J ends lost 3 bases and 3 bases respectively, with 11 bases between them. The CDR3 is made up of 14 amino acids. In germline, CDR1 is SNHLY, CDR2 FYNNEI. In nucleotides, the CDR3 is TGTGCCAGCAGTGACAGGGCTTGGTACACTGAAGCTTTCTTT. It specifies CASSDRAWYTEAFF.

V and J are TRBV9 and TRBJ1-2; D is possibly TRBD1 (6 bases). Per the germline V gene, CDR1 is SGDLS and CDR2 is YYNGEE. The CDR3 spans 17 residues. V shed 3 bases and J shed 5 bases, with 23 bases lying between them. The CDR3 protein is CASSAPLFRGRDYGYTF. The CDR3 DNA follows: TGTGCCAGCAGCGCTCCCCTTTTCAGGGGACGGGATTATGGCTACACCTTC.

The genes are TRBV7-8 and TRBJ1-6, with D possibly matching TRBD1 (6 bases). The germline V and J ends were trimmed by 4 bases and 0 bases, with 10 bases remaining between them. Per the germline V gene, CDR1 is SGHVS and CDR2 is FQNEAQ. This CDR3 spans 16 amino acids. The CDR3 protein is CASSSTGSSYNSPLHF. The CDR3 region has the DNA TGTGCCAGCAGCTCAACAGGGAGCTCCTATAATTCACCCCTCCACTTT.

This sequence joins TRBV12-3 or TRBV12-4 and TRBJ1-2; tentatively, D is TRBD1 (6 bases). V was clipped by 6 bases and J by 8 bases, with 13 bases between them. The CDR3 covers 12 residues. In DNA, the CDR3 is TGTGCCAGCAGCCTGAACAGGGACGGCTACACCTTC. Its protein is CASSLNRDGYTF.

This sequence joins TRBV6-5 and TRBJ1-2, with 7 bases lining up with TRBD1. Germline loops: CDR1 MNHEY, CDR2 SVGAGI. CDR3 length equals 15 residues. The V gene end was trimmed by 2 bases and the J gene end by 6 bases; junction bases not matched to a gene: 9. The CDR3 nucleotides read TGTGCCAGCAGTTACAGGGGGGACAGTTACGATGGCTACACCTTC. This gives the protein CASSYRGDSYDGYTF.

The chain employs TRBV4-1 and TRBJ2-1; TRBD2 matches 9 bases. Germline-derived CDR1 and CDR2 are MGHRA and YSYEKL. Germline trimming cut 4 bases from V and 2 bases from J; bases unmatched to any gene: 12. This CDR3 spans 18 amino acids. The CDR3 DNA follows: TGCGCCAGCAGCCCCAGCCCCCTAGGCGGGGGGGCCTACAATGAGCAGTTCTTC. Translation gives CASSPSPLGGGAYNEQFF.

A single count supports this clone. This chain links TRBV10-2 with TRBJ2-1; D possibly corresponds to TRBD1 (7 bases). Trimming shortened V by 4 bases and J by 2 bases, and 18 bases separated the two germline ends. Germline loops: CDR1 WSHSY, CDR2 SAAADI. This CDR3 is built from 17 residues. CDR3 nucleotides: TGCGCCAGCAGTGGGGGGGAAGACACAGGGGCCTACAATGAGCAGTTCTTC. This codes for CASSGGEDTGAYNEQFF.

This CDR3 reads CASSLRGSGPMDEQFF. Here the CDR3 DNA reads TGCGCCAGCAGCCTTAGGGGTAGCGGGCCTATGGATGAGCAGTTCTTC. The chain combines TRBV4-1 with TRBJ2-1; 7 nucleotides line up with TRBD2. Germline CDR1 is MGHRA and CDR2 is YSYEKL. The CDR3 covers 16 residues. J was trimmed by 8 bases and V by 4 bases; bases with no gene match: 14.

The chain has TRBV7-8 and TRBJ2-7, with 11 bases matching TRBD1. Germline V gene sequence: CDR1 SGHVS, CDR2 FQNEAQ. The J segment lost 2 bases and the V segment lost 4 bases, leaving 4 bases of the junction unmatched. This CDR3 region has 15 residues. The CDR3 region has the DNA TGTGCCAGCAGCTACGGACAGGGGGCACCCTACGAGCAGTACTTC. It yields the protein CASSYGQGAPYEQYF.

The V call is TRBV7-9, the J call TRBJ1-5; TRBD1 matches at 10 bases. The CDR3 is made up of 16 amino acids. V dropped 5 bases and J dropped 5; count of bases not matched to a gene: 9. CDR1 SEHNR and CDR2 FQNEAQ come from the germline V gene (reference sequence). The CDR3 loop reads CASSLGQGGPDQPQHF. The CDR3 DNA reads TGTGCCAGCAGCCTCGGACAGGGGGGACCTGATCAGCCCCAGCATTTT.

The genes are TRBV7-8 and TRBJ2-7; perhaps TRBD2 as D (6 bases). V was shortened by 5 bases and J by 7 bases, with 21 bases between the two germline ends. CDR3 length: 15 residues. Germline lookup yields CDR1 SGHVS and CDR2 FQNEAQ. The DNA for the CDR3 is TGTGCCAGCAGCCCAGGCGGGCAGGGAGGCTTGGAGCAGTACTTC. As protein: CASSPGGQGGLEQYF.

This rearrangement joins TRBV12-3 or TRBV12-4 to TRBJ1-1; unclear D gene. This CDR3 contains 12 residues. V lost 6 bases to trimming and J lost 5 bases, with 10 bases between them. In DNA, the CDR3 is TGTGCCAGCAGGGTGGGGAGGACTGAAGCTTTCTTT. This codes for CASRVGRTEAFF.

The chain uses TRBV7-3 and TRBJ1-6; 8 bases align to TRBD1. V lost 5 bases and J lost 11; bases outside the gene matches: 8. This CDR3 region has 14 residues. CDR1 is SGHTA and CDR2 is FQGTGA in the germline V gene. As DNA, the CDR3 is TGTGCCAGCAGCATAGACAGGGGTCGGACACCCCTCCACTTT. Amino acids: CASSIDRGRTPLHF. Looking up the rest from reference TRBV7-3 and TRBJ1-6 gives the full variable domain: GAGVSQTPSNKVTEKGKYVELRCDPISGHTALYWYRQSLGQGPEFLIYFQGTGAADDSGLPNDRFFAVRPEGSVSTLKIQRTERGDSAVYLCASSIDRGRTPLHFGNGTRLTVT.

The genes are TRBV6-5 and TRBJ1-1; 7 positions agree with TRBD1. This CDR3 has 15 amino acids. CDR1 is MNHEY and CDR2 is SVGAGI in the germline V gene. After removal of 6 bases from V and 1 base from J, the junction contained 8 bases not matched to a gene. CDR3 in amino acids: CASRDRRSPNTEAFF. Written as DNA, the CDR3 is TGTGCCAGCAGGGACAGGCGTTCCCCGAACACTGAAGCTTTCTTT.

The gene calls are TRBV5-6 and TRBJ1-2; 7 nucleotides line up with TRBD1. With V trimmed by 3 bases and J by 6 bases, 5 bases remained unmatched. CDR1 is SGHDT and CDR2 is YYEEEE in the germline V gene. The CDR3 sequence is 13 residues long. The CDR3 bases are TGTGCCAGCAGCTCAGGCCAGGGGGATGGCTACACCTTC. Its translation: CASSSGQGDGYTF.

V gene TRBV9 combines with J gene TRBJ1-5; D may be TRBD1 (5 bases). Germline assignment: CDR1 SGDLS and CDR2 YYNGEE. Trimming stripped 3 bases from V and 6 bases from J, with 10 bases between. The CDR3 covers 13 residues. The CDR3 DNA reads TGTGCCAGCAGCGGACAGCTCGGTCAGCCCCAGCATTTT. It is translated as CASSGQLGQPQHF.

The chain combines TRBV18 with TRBJ1-1, with 8 bases matching TRBD1. CDR1 KGHSH and CDR2 LQKENI come from the germline V gene. V lost 3 bases, J lost 4 bases, and 7 bases stayed unmatched. This CDR3 has 15 residues. For the CDR3, the DNA is TGTGCCAGCTCACCCGGACAGGGAATGAGCACTGAAGCTTTCTTT. This translates into CASSPGQGMSTEAFF.